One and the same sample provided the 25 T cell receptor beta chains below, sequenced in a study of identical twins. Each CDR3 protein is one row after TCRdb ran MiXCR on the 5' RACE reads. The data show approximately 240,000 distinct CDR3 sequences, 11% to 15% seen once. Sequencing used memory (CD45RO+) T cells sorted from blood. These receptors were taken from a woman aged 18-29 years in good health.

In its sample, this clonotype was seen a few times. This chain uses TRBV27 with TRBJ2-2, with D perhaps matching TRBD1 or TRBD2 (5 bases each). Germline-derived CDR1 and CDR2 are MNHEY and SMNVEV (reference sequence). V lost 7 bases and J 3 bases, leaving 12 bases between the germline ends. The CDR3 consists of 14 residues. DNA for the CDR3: TGTGCCAGCACTTGGGGACGGGACACCGGGGAGCTGTTTTTT. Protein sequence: CASTWGRDTGELFF.

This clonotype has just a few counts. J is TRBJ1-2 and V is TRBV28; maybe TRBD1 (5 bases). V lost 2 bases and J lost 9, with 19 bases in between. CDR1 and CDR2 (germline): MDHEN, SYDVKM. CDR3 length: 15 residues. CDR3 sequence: CASSLPGLTLGSYTF. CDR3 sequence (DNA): TGTGCCAGCAGTTTACCGGGACTCACGTTGGGGAGCTACACCTTC.

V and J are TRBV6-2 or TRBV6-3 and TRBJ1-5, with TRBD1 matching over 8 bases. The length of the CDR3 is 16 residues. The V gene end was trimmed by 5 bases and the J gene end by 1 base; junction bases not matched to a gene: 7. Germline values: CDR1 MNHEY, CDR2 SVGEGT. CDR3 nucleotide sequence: TGTGCCAGCAGTCAACTTTCAGGGGGCAGCAATCAGCCCCAGCATTTT. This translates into CASSQLSGGSNQPQHF.

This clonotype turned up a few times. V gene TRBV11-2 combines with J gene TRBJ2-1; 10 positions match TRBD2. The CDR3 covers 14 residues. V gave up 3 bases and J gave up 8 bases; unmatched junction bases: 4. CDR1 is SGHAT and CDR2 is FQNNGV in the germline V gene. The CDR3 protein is CASSFQRGGHEQFF. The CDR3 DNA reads TGTGCCAGCAGCTTCCAGCGGGGGGGGCATGAGCAGTTCTTC.

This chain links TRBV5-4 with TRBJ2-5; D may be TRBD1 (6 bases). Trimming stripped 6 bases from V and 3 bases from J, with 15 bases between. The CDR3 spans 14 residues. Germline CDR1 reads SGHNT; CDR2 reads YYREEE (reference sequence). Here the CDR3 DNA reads TGTGCCAGCAACAACCGGGACACCGAAGAGACCCAGTACTTC. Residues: CASNNRDTEETQYF.

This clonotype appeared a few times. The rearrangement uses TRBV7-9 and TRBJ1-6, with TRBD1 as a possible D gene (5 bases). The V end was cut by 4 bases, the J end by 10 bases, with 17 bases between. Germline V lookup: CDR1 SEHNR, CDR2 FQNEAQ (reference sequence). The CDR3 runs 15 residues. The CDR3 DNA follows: TGTGCCAGCAGCTCCTGGACGGGACGAACCTCACCCCTCCACTTT. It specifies CASSSWTGRTSPLHF.

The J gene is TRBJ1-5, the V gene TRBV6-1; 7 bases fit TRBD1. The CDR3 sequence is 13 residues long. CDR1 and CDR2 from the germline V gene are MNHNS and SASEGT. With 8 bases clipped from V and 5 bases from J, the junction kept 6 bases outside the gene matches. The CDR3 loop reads CASEGASHQPQHF. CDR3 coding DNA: TGTGCCAGCGAGGGGGCCTCTCATCAGCCCCAGCATTTT.

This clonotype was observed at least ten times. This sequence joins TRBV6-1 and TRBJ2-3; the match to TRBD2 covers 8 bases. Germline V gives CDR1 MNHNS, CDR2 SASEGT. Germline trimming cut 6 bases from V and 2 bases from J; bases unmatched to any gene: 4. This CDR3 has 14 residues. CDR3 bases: TGTGCCAGCAGAGTAGCGGGGAACACAGATACGCAGTATTTT. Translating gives CASRVAGNTDTQYF.

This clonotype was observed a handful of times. The chain's CDR3 is CASTIEQGSYGYTF. The CDR3 DNA sequence: TGTGCCAGCACCATAGAGCAGGGCTCGTATGGCTACACCTTC. The chain is built from TRBV11-2 and TRBJ1-2; D might be TRBD1 (5 bases). This CDR3 spans 14 amino acids. Germline values: CDR1 SGHAT, CDR2 FQNNGV. Trimming stripped 7 bases from V and 5 bases from J, with 17 bases between.

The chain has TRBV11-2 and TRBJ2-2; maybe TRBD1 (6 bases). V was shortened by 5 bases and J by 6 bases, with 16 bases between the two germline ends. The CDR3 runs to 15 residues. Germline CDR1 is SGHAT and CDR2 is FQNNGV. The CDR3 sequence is CASSLHSQGSGELFF. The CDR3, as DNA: TGTGCCAGCAGCCTACATTCACAGGGTTCCGGGGAGCTGTTTTTT.

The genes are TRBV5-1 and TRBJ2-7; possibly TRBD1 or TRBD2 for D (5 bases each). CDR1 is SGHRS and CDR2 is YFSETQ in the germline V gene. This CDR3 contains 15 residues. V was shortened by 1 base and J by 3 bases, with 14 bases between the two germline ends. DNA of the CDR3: TGCGCCAGCAGCTTGTCTCCGGGACCGAACTACGAGCAGTACTTC. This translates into CASSLSPGPNYEQYF. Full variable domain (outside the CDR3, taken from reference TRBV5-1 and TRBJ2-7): KAGVTQTPRYLIKTRGQQVTLSCSPISGHRSVSWYQQTPGQGLQFLFEYFSETQRNKGNFPGRFSGRQFSNSRSEMNVSTLELGDSALYLCASSLSPGPNYEQYFGPGTRLTVT.

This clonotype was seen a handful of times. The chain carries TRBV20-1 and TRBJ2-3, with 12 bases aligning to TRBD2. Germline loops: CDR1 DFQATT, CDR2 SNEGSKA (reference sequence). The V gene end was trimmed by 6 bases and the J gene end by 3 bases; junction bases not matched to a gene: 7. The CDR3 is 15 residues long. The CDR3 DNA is TGCAGTGCGACCTCGGGACTAGCGGGTACAGATACGCAGTATTTT. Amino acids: CSATSGLAGTDTQYF.

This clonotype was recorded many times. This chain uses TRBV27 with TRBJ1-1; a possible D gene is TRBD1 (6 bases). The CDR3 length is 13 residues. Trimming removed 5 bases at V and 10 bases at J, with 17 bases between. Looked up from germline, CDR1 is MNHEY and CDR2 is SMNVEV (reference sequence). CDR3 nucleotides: TGTGCCAGCAGTAGCTTGGGGGCGTGGGGAGCTTTCTTT. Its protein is CASSSLGAWGAFF.

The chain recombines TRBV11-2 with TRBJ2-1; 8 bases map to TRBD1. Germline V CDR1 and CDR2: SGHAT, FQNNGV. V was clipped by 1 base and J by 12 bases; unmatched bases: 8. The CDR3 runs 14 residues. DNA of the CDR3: TGTGCCAGCAGCTTAGGGCCTCAGGGGGCAAGGCAGTTCTTC. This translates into CASSLGPQGARQFF.

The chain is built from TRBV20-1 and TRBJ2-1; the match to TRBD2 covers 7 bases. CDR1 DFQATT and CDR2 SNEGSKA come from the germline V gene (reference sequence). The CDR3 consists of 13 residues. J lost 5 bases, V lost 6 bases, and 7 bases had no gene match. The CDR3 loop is CSAGGSSNNEQFF. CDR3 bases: TGCAGTGCGGGCGGGAGTAGTAACAATGAGCAGTTCTTC.

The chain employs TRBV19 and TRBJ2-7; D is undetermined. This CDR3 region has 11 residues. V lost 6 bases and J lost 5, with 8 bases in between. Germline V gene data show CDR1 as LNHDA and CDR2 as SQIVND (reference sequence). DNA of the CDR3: TGTGCCAGTAGGGGATATAACGAGCAGTACTTC. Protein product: CASRGYNEQYF.

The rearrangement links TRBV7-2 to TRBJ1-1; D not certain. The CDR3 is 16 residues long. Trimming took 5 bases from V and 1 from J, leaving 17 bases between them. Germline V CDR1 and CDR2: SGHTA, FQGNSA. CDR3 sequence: CASSPQPHGSNTEAFF. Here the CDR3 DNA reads TGTGCCAGCAGCCCCCAACCACACGGGTCGAACACTGAAGCTTTCTTT. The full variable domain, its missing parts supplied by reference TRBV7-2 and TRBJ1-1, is GAGVSQSPSNKVTEKGKDVELRCDPISGHTALYWYRQSLGQGLEFLIYFQGNSAPDKSGLPSDRFSAERTGGSVSTLTIQRTQQEDSAVYLCASSPQPHGSNTEAFFGQGTRLTVV.

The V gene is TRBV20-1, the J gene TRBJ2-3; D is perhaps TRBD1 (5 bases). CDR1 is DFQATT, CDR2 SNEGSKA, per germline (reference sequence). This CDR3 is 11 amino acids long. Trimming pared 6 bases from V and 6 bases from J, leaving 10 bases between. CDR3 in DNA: TGCAGTGCCGAAGCAGGGGATACGCAGTATTTT. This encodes CSAEAGDTQYF.

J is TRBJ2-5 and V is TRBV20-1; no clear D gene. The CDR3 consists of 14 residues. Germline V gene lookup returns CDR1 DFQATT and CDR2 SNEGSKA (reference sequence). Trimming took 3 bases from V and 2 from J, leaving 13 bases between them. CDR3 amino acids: CSARARRSQETQYF. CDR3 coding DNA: TGCAGTGCTAGGGCAAGGCGTTCGCAAGAGACCCAGTACTTC.

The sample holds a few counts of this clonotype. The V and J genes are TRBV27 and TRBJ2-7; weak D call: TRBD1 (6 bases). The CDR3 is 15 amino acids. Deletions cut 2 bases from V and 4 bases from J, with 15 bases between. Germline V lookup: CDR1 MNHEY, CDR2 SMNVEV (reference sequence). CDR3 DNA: TGTGCCAGCAGTTTAAAATGGACAGCTACTTACGAGCAGTACTTC. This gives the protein CASSLKWTATYEQYF.

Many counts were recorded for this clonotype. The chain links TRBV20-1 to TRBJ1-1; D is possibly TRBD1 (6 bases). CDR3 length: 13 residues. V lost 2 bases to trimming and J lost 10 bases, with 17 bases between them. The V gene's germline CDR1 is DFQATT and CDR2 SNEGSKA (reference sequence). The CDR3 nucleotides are TGCAGTGCTAGACAAGCGCAGGGGTCGAGAGCTTTCTTT. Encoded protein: CSARQAQGSRAFF.

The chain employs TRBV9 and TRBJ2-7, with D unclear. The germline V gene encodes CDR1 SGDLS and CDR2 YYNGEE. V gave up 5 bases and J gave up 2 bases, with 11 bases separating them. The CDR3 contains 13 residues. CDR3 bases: TGTGCCAGCAGTGATGGCTTTACCTACGAGCAGTACTTC. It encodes CASSDGFTYEQYF.

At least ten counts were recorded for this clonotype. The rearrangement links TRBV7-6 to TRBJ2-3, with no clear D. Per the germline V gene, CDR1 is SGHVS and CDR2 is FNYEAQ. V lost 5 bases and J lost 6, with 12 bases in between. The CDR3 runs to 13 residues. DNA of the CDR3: TGTGCCAGCAGCCCCCCCGGGCCGGATACGCAGTATTTT. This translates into CASSPPGPDTQYF.

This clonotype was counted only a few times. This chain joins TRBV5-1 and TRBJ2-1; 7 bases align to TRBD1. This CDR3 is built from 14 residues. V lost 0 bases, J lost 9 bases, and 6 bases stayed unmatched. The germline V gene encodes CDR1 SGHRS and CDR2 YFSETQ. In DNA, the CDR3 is TGCGCCAGCAGCTTGGGAGACAGGGTTACTGAGCAGTTCTTC. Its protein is CASSLGDRVTEQFF.

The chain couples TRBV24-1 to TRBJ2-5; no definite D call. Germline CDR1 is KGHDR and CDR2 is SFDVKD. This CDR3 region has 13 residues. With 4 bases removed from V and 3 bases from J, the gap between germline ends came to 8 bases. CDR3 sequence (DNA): TGTGCCACCAGTGACCCCAACGAAGAGACCCAGTACTTC. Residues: CATSDPNEETQYF.